This section outlines one T cell receptor (beta chain) sequence together with its context. As yet, its antigen is unknown. Within the sample, other DNA sequences also encode this same CDR3. The naive CD8 subset, CD45RO-negative cells positively selected for CCR7, excluded terminally differentiated effector memory CD45RA+ cells. Among the donors, all were Caucasian adults who lived in Nashville, Tennessee. Sequenced by immunoSEQ multiplex PCR; TCRdb stores in-frame clones only, minus some. The sample lists under 2,000,000 clones; approximately 94% were seen once. This CDR3 comprises 12 residues. V was trimmed by 4 bases and J by 2 bases, leaving 6 bases between them. The germline gives CDR1 SGHAT, CDR2 FQNNGV. This entry belongs to a study of shared clonotypes between healthy human individuals. Study-level points and caveats: Depth of sequencing was expected to influence donor clonotype sharing.

Sequencing was carried out using naive CD8+ T cells sorted from blood. This clonotype was sampled from a man aged 18 to 29 in good health. The J gene is TRBJ2-7, the V gene TRBV11-2; maybe TRBD2 (5 bases). The chain's CDR3 is CASSSGTYEQYF. CDR3 nucleotides: TGTGCCAGCAGCTCGGGGACCTACGAGCAGTACTTC.